These 23 T cell receptor beta chains were all obtained from the same sample, sequenced in a study of early T cells in non-severe SARS-CoV-2 infection. TCRdb ran MiXCR on the 5' RACE reads and lists one entry per CDR3 protein. The sample has tens of thousands of distinct CDR3 sequences; roughly 4% are singletons. Sequencing was carried out using whole blood. These receptors all come from an adult who was a healthcare worker with PCR-confirmed SARS-CoV-2 infection or an uninfected control (not recorded which).

There are many counts of this clonotype. J is TRBJ2-3 and V is TRBV7-3, with 8 positions matching TRBD1. Germline trimming cut 1 base from V and 5 bases from J; bases unmatched to any gene: 11. The germline V gene has CDR1 SGHTA and CDR2 FQGTGA. CDR3 length equals 17 residues. The CDR3 reads CASSLKAGGAGGDTQYF. CDR3 DNA: TGTGCCAGCAGCTTAAAGGCAGGGGGCGCAGGAGGAGATACGCAGTATTTT.

This clonotype was seen a handful of times. Just one base apart from a much larger clone, this may be a read error. The chain combines TRBV7-6 with TRBJ2-2; D is unresolved. The CDR3 has 12 amino acids. Trimming took off 10 bases at V and 3 bases at J, with 9 bases between the two ends. CDR1 and CDR2 from the germline V gene are SGHVS and FNYEAQ. CDR3 residues: CANRRDTGELFF. In nucleotides, the CDR3 is TGTGCCAACAGACGGGACACCGGGGAGCTGTTTTTT.

This clonotype was counted many times. The chain couples TRBV5-6 to TRBJ2-1, with D possibly called TRBD1 or TRBD2 (5 bases each). Germline CDR1 reads SGHDT; CDR2 reads YYEEEE. V lost 3 bases, J lost 6 bases, and 10 bases lay in between. This CDR3 is built from 13 residues. The CDR3 here is CASSWGTGNEQFF. CDR3 sequence (DNA): TGTGCCAGCAGCTGGGGGACCGGCAATGAGCAGTTCTTC.

This clonotype was found many times. The chain carries TRBV7-2 and TRBJ2-7, with 8 bases matching TRBD2. This CDR3 contains 15 residues. Looked up from germline, CDR1 is SGHTA and CDR2 is FQGNSA. The junction had 13 bases not matched to a gene; V was cut back by 8 bases and J by 4 bases. For the CDR3, the DNA is TGTGCCAGCCTGGAGGGCCACGGGAGGGCTTACGAGCAGTACTTC. Residues: CASLEGHGRAYEQYF.

In this sample, this clonotype turned up many times. This rearrangement joins TRBV18 to TRBJ2-7; tentatively, D is TRBD1 or TRBD2 (5 bases each). Germline CDR1 is KGHSH and CDR2 is LQKENI. CDR3 length: 13 amino acids. V lost 7 bases and J lost 2, with 12 bases in between. The CDR3 nucleotides read TGTGCCAGCTGGTCAGGGACCACCTACGAGCAGTACTTC. This encodes CASWSGTTYEQYF. Filled out from reference TRBV18 and TRBJ2-7, the complete variable domain reads NAGVMQNPRHLVRRRGQEARLRCSPMKGHSHVYWYRQLPEEGLKFMVYLQKENIIDESGMPKERFSAEFPKEGPSILRIQQVVRGDSAAYFCASWSGTTYEQYFGPGTRLTVT.

This clonotype has at least ten counts. The chain has TRBV30 and TRBJ2-7; perhaps D is TRBD1 or TRBD2 (5 bases each). Germline-derived CDR1 and CDR2 are GTSNPN and SVGIG (reference sequence). The CDR3 loop spans 14 amino acids. Trimming removed 7 bases from V and 0 bases from J, with 16 bases in between. CDR3 nucleotide sequence: TGTGCCTTCCTAACGGGACGGCTCTCCTACGAGCAGTACTTC. Amino acid sequence: CAFLTGRLSYEQYF.

This clonotype is deemed large (0.1 to 1%). The gene calls are TRBV5-6 and TRBJ2-2; D is unclear. The ends were cut back, 4 bases at V and 5 bases at J, with 12 bases in the middle. CDR3 size: 14 residues. Germline CDR1 SGHDT, CDR2 YYEEEE. The CDR3 region has the DNA TGTGCCAGCAGCAACCCTACCCGAACCGGGGAGCTGTTTTTT. This translates into CASSNPTRTGELFF.

This clonotype was seen many times. J is TRBJ1-2 and V is TRBV20-1; D possibly corresponds to TRBD1 (5 bases). Germline assignment: CDR1 DFQATT and CDR2 SNEGSKA (reference sequence). Between the trimmed V and J ends, which lost 3 bases and 4 bases, there was a span of 15 bases. The CDR3 contains 14 residues. The chain's CDR3 is CSASPRPGGYGYTF. In nucleotides, the CDR3 is TGCAGTGCTAGTCCCAGGCCCGGGGGCTATGGCTACACCTTC.

This clonotype has only a few counts. This chain uses TRBV2 with TRBJ2-1; TRBD2 agrees at 13 bases. This CDR3 spans 14 amino acids. The germline gives CDR1 SNHLY, CDR2 FYNNEI. V dropped 6 bases and J dropped 14; count of bases not matched to a gene: 10. Here the CDR3 DNA reads TGTGCCAGCAGAGGGGAGGGACTAGCGGGAATGGAGTTCTTC. It specifies CASRGEGLAGMEFF.

This clonotype was picked up many times. The genes are TRBV6-4 and TRBJ1-1, with no clear D. The CDR3 totals 12 residues. Trimming removed 6 bases from V and 4 bases from J, with 9 bases in between. Germline V gene data show CDR1 as MRHNA and CDR2 as SNTAGT. The CDR3 DNA is TGTGCCAGCAGCGGGCCTGGCACTGAAGCTTTCTTT. Amino acid sequence: CASSGPGTEAFF.

This clonotype was seen a handful of times. V and J are TRBV7-9 and TRBJ2-5; 8 positions match TRBD1. This CDR3 is built from 15 residues. Germline loops: CDR1 SEHNR, CDR2 FQNEAQ (reference sequence). The V gene end was trimmed by 2 bases and the J gene end by 3 bases; junction bases not matched to a gene: 5. CDR3 nucleotides: TGTGCCAGCAGCTTACAGGGGGCGCCGGAAGAGACCCAGTACTTC. It translates to CASSLQGAPEETQYF.

In this sample, this clonotype turned up many times. This rearrangement joins TRBV20-1 to TRBJ2-3; TRBD1 might be the D (5 bases). The CDR3 totals 14 residues. V lost 8 bases to trimming and J lost 3 bases, with 18 bases between them. Germline CDR1 DFQATT, CDR2 SNEGSKA (reference sequence). Here the CDR3 reads CSSTSGLGTDTQYF. CDR3 DNA sequence: TGCAGTTCGACCTCAGGGCTGGGGACAGATACGCAGTATTTT.

This clonotype was seen repeatedly, ten times or more. J is TRBJ2-1 and V is TRBV30; 7 bases are shared with TRBD2. Per germline, CDR1 GTSNPN and CDR2 SVGIG (reference sequence). CDR3 length equals 15 residues. V shed 4 bases, J shed 2 bases, and the junction held 8 bases outside the gene matches. The CDR3 spells CAWKIPAGAYNEQFF. CDR3 in DNA: TGTGCCTGGAAAATTCCGGCGGGGGCCTACAATGAGCAGTTCTTC.

The rearrangement joins TRBV12-3 or TRBV12-4 to TRBJ1-1; 9 bases match TRBD1. Losses at the gene ends were 10 bases for V and 4 bases for J; bases not matched to a gene: 4. The CDR3 sequence is 12 residues long. The CDR3 spells CATGQGSTEAFF. The CDR3 coding sequence is TGTGCCACGGGACAGGGTAGCACTGAAGCTTTCTTT.

This clonotype was counted at least ten times. The chain has TRBV7-9 and TRBJ1-2; unclear D gene. The CDR3 consists of 17 residues. Germline V gene data show CDR1 as SEHNR and CDR2 as FQNEAQ (reference sequence). With 5 bases removed from V and 0 bases from J, the gap between germline ends came to 19 bases. The CDR3 reads CASSLRTAVTSNYGYTF. The CDR3 bases are TGTGCCAGCAGCCTTCGGACGGCCGTTACATCTAACTATGGCTACACCTTC.

The table lists this clonotype with many counts. V and J are TRBV7-9 and TRBJ2-5; either TRBD1 or TRBD2 may supply D (6 bases each). The CDR3 totals 16 residues. Deletions cut 4 bases from V and 5 bases from J, with 20 bases between. Germline V lookup: CDR1 SEHNR, CDR2 FQNEAQ (reference sequence). In DNA, the CDR3 is TGTGCCAGCAGCTCCAGTTGGGGGGCGCCGCGTGAGACCCAGTACTTC. Translation: CASSSSWGAPRETQYF.

In this sample, this clonotype turned up many times. The chain employs TRBV6-1 and TRBJ1-5; a weak D match, TRBD1 (5 bases). The CDR3 loop spans 12 amino acids. The V gene's germline CDR1 is MNHNS and CDR2 SASEGT. V lost 6 bases and J lost 6, with 9 bases in between. In DNA form, the CDR3 reads TGTGCCAGCAGGGGGGTAGGTCAGCCCCAGCATTTT. The encoded protein is CASRGVGQPQHF.

In this sample, this clonotype turned up a few times. This rearrangement joins TRBV18 to TRBJ2-1, with D perhaps being TRBD1 or TRBD2 (5 bases each). This CDR3 is 13 amino acids long. From germline, CDR1 is KGHSH and CDR2 LQKENI. V lost 6 bases to trimming and J lost 7 bases, with 13 bases between them. CDR3 amino acids: CASSPGTQNEQFF. The CDR3 bases are TGTGCCAGCTCCCCCGGGACCCAAAATGAGCAGTTCTTC.

In its sample, this clonotype was seen many times. The rearrangement joins TRBV5-3 to TRBJ2-1; D is uncertain. TRBV5-3 is filed as an ORF, its function uncertain. This CDR3 is 10 amino acids long. Between the trimmed V and J ends, which lost 9 bases and 16 bases, there was a span of 17 bases. The CDR3, as DNA: TGTGCCATAACCCCTCCCCTCGCATTCTTC. Translation: CAITPPLAFF.

This clonotype was detected many times. The chain is built from TRBV3-1 and TRBJ1-2; unclear D gene. CDR3 length: 12 amino acids. Trimming removed 0 bases from V and 4 bases from J, with 3 bases in between. CDR1 and CDR2 from the germline V gene are LGHDT and YNNKEL (reference sequence). As DNA, the CDR3 is TGTGCCAGCAGCCAAGATCCCTATGGCTACACCTTC. It specifies CASSQDPYGYTF.

This clonotype was counted at least ten times. This CDR3 reads CASSRGGPNYGYTF. The CDR3 region has the DNA TGTGCCAGCAGCCGGGGTGGACCTAACTATGGCTACACCTTC. J is TRBJ1-2 and V is TRBV7-2, with D hard to call. From germline, CDR1 is SGHTA and CDR2 FQGNSA. Trimming left V 5 bases short and J 0 bases short, with 10 bases between. This CDR3 is 14 amino acids long.

The chain uses TRBV12-3 or TRBV12-4 and TRBJ1-1; D unclear. Trimming left V 5 bases short and J 1 base short, with 2 bases between. This CDR3 spans 11 amino acids. CDR3 in amino acids: CASSQNTEAFF. The CDR3 coding sequence is TGTGCCAGCAGTCAGAACACTGAAGCTTTCTTT.

This clonotype was observed many times. V usage is TRBV19 and J usage is TRBJ2-1; 9 nucleotides match TRBD2. The CDR3 loop spans 15 amino acids. Germline CDR1 LNHDA, CDR2 SQIVND (reference sequence). V lost 4 bases and J lost 6; bases outside the gene matches: 7. CDR3 protein: CASSKGGRAGNEQFF. For the CDR3, the DNA is TGTGCCAGTAGTAAGGGCGGGAGGGCCGGCAATGAGCAGTTCTTC.